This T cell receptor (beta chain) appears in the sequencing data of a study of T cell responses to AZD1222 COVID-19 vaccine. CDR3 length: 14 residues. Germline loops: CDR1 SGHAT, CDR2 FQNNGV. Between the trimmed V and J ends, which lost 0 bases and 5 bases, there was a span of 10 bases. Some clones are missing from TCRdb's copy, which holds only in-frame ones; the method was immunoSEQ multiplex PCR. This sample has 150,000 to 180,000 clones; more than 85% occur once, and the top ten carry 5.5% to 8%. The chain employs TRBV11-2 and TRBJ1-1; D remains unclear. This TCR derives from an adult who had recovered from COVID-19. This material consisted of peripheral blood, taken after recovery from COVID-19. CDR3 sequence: CASSLDGFGTEAFF. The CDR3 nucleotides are TGTGCCAGCAGCTTAGACGGGTTTGGGACTGAAGCTTTCTTT.